The entry that follows covers one T cell receptor beta chain sequence. Its antigen remains unidentified. This entry belongs to a study of cytomegalovirus exposure and HLA in healthy donors. General observations from the study: Some public TCRs appeared in many individuals, while most sequences were rare. Per published accounts, TCR beta sequences correctly predicted the HLA-A and HLA-B alleles of most subjects. A previous analysis found most TCR beta V segments productive roughly 87% or roughly 30% of the time.

CDR3 length: 15 amino acids. Germline V gene data show CDR1 as SGHTA and CDR2 as FQGNSA. Unmatched junction bases numbered 7, after V lost 5 bases and J lost 7 bases. PCR amplification relied on 60 Vbeta primers (plus 13 Jbeta primers). Per the authors' pipeline: A later analysis counted about 80 million unique TCR beta chains, around 11 million shared. The table came from immunoSEQ multiplex PCR; TCRdb's copy has only in-frame clones and leaves some out. The V and J calls and clone size come from that table; D and trimming were worked out from the DNA. This sample has approximately 85,000 clones; more than 65% occur once, and the top ten carry approximately 12%.

The source of this sequence is a woman between 35 and 50 years old in good health and CMV-seropositive. The chain recombines TRBV7-2 with TRBJ1-4; 10 bases map to TRBD1. The sample comprised PBMCs. CDR3 protein: CASSPLGQGVEKLFF. In DNA form, the CDR3 reads TGTGCCAGCAGCCCCCTCGGACAGGGGGTTGAAAAACTGTTTTTT.